The next 18 T cell receptor beta chains were all read from a single sample in a study of T cell changes during pregnancy in multiple sclerosis (dated by TCRdb to the late 2010s). Libraries were prepared through the immunoSEQ multiplex PCR assay. This immuneACCESS table, as held by TCRdb, lists in-frame sequences with V and J called but not all clones. Of the missing ones, under half trace to an unresolved V gene in checked studies; the others have no known cause. For this sample there are fewer than 65,000 clones; around 93% appear just once. The ten largest clones capture around 2% of the sample. Sample: peripheral blood, taken in the second trimester of pregnancy. These receptors originate from a female donor with multiple sclerosis, enrolled in a pregnancy study.

The chain couples TRBV7-2 to TRBJ1-5; maybe TRBD1 (6 bases). Germline CDR1 reads SGHTA; CDR2 reads FQGNSA. Trimming shortened V by 3 bases and J by 4 bases, and 10 bases separated the two germline ends. The CDR3 has 14 amino acids. CDR3 nucleotides: TGTGCCAGCAGCTTTATTACAGGGAATCAGCCCCAGCATTTT. It encodes CASSFITGNQPQHF.

The count of this clone is one. This chain links TRBV4-1 with TRBJ2-1; 13 bases agree with TRBD2. The CDR3 loop spans 17 amino acids. Trimming cost V 4 bases and J 5 bases; bases outside gene matches: 8. Germline V gene lookup returns CDR1 MGHRA and CDR2 YSYEKL. CDR3 sequence: CASSLPGTSGTNNEQFF. The CDR3 DNA reads TGCGCCAGCAGCCTCCCCGGGACTAGCGGGACCAACAATGAGCAGTTCTTC.

The J gene is TRBJ2-1, the V gene TRBV15; D uncertain. V was trimmed by 3 bases and J by 5 bases, leaving 2 bases between them. The CDR3 totals 11 residues. The germline gives CDR1 LNHNV, CDR2 YYDKDF (reference sequence). The CDR3 DNA reads TGTGCCACCAGCAGCGACAATGAGCAGTTCTTC. It encodes CATSSDNEQFF.

This clone has just one count. The chain combines TRBV13 with TRBJ2-2, with D perhaps matching TRBD1 (6 bases). The CDR3 length is 14 residues. Germline CDR1 reads PRHDT; CDR2 reads FYEKMQ (reference sequence). Trimming took 5 bases from V and 8 from J, leaving 15 bases between them. The CDR3 nucleotides are TGTGCCAGCAGCCCCGGACAGTTTAAGGGGGAGCTGTTTTTT. It encodes CASSPGQFKGELFF.

The chain carries TRBV5-5 and TRBJ1-4; possibly TRBD1 for D (6 bases). Trimming stripped 4 bases from V and 4 bases from J, with 17 bases between. This CDR3 comprises 16 residues. Germline assignment: CDR1 SGHKS and CDR2 YYEKEE (reference sequence). CDR3 loop: CASSTVPGQRNEKLFF. CDR3 nucleotide sequence: TGTGCCAGCAGCACCGTCCCAGGACAGCGTAATGAAAAACTGTTTTTT. Filled out from reference TRBV5-5 and TRBJ1-4, the complete variable domain reads DAGVTQSPTHLIKTRGQQVTLRCSPISGHKSVSWYQQVLGQGPQFIFQYYEKEERGRGNFPDRFSARQFPNYSSELNVNALLLGDSALYLCASSTVPGQRNEKLFFGSGTQLSVL.

The chain carries TRBV7-2 and TRBJ1-5; a possible D gene is TRBD1 (5 bases). V lost 1 base, J lost 1 base, and 5 bases lay in between. Looked up from germline, CDR1 is SGHTA and CDR2 is FQGNSA. CDR3 length: 14 residues. CDR3 DNA: TGTGCCAGCAGCTTAGGACAGAGCAATCAGCCCCAGCATTTT. This sequence encodes CASSLGQSNQPQHF.

This clone occurred a few times. The V and J genes are TRBV9 and TRBJ1-1; D remains unclear. The CDR3 runs 13 residues. Trimming cost V 1 base and J 3 bases, with 7 bases left between them. The germline V gene encodes CDR1 SGDLS and CDR2 YYNGEE. The CDR3 nucleotides read TGTGCCAGCAGCGTAATGTACTACACTGAAGCTTTCTTT. Translated: CASSVMYYTEAFF.

CDR3 region: CASSQAWQTQYF. The CDR3, as DNA: TGTGCCAGCAGCCAGGCCTGGCAGACCCAGTACTTC. The chain uses TRBV14 and TRBJ2-5; D call uncertain. The CDR3 covers 12 residues. Germline V gene data show CDR1 as SGHDN and CDR2 as FVKESK. Between the trimmed V and J ends, which lost 3 bases and 6 bases, there was a span of 8 bases.

There are a few counts of this clone. The V and J genes are TRBV4-2 and TRBJ2-6; possibly TRBD2 for D (5 bases). The germline CDR1 and CDR2 sequences are LGHNA and YNFKEQ. Trimming pared 0 bases from V and 0 bases from J, leaving 6 bases between. This CDR3 region has 16 residues. The CDR3 DNA sequence: TGTGCCAGCAGCCAAGATGGGAGCTCTGGGGCCAACGTCCTGACTTTC. Amino acids: CASSQDGSSGANVLTF.

The sample holds one count of this clone. The chain has TRBV7-9 and TRBJ2-3; 11 positions agree with TRBD2. The germline V gene encodes CDR1 SEHNR and CDR2 FQNEAQ (reference sequence). There are 16 residues in the CDR3. V lost 4 bases, J lost 1 base, and 4 bases stayed unmatched. The CDR3 region has the DNA TGTGCCAGCAGCTCTCCACTAGCGGGAGGCACAGATACGCAGTATTTT. Its protein is CASSSPLAGGTDTQYF.

The chain combines TRBV7-9 with TRBJ2-1; a possible D gene is TRBD1 (5 bases). Germline CDR1 is SEHNR and CDR2 is FQNEAQ (reference sequence). This CDR3 comprises 14 residues. V was clipped by 1 base and J by 1 base, with 5 bases between them. The CDR3 DNA reads TGTGCCAGCAGCTTAGGACAGTCCTACAATGAGCAGTTCTTC. Translated, it gives CASSLGQSYNEQFF.

This chain joins TRBV5-1 and TRBJ2-5; a possible D gene is TRBD2 (5 bases). This CDR3 spans 14 amino acids. Per the germline V gene, CDR1 is SGHRS and CDR2 is YFSETQ. V was clipped by 0 bases and J by 5 bases, with 11 bases between them. The CDR3 nucleotides are TGCGCCAGCAGCTTGGATCCGGAGGAGGAGACCCAGTACTTC. Translated: CASSLDPEEETQYF.

This clone was recorded once. Here the CDR3 reads CASSFRLAGPYEQYF. CDR3 coding DNA: TGTGCCAGCAGTTTTCGGCTAGCGGGACCCTACGAGCAGTACTTC. The chain combines TRBV27 with TRBJ2-7; 9 positions match TRBD2. With V trimmed by 3 bases and J by 2 bases, 5 bases remained unmatched. The CDR3 loop spans 15 amino acids. Germline CDR1 reads MNHEY; CDR2 reads SMNVEV (reference sequence).

In its sample, this clone was seen a few times. V gene TRBV6-1 combines with J gene TRBJ1-4; 11 positions match TRBD1. With 6 bases clipped from V and 7 bases from J, the junction kept 7 bases outside the gene matches. CDR3 length equals 15 residues. Germline V gene data show CDR1 as MNHNS and CDR2 as SASEGT. The CDR3 reads CASSPGTGGSEKLFF. The CDR3, as DNA: TGTGCCAGCAGCCCCGGGACAGGGGGTAGTGAAAAACTGTTTTTT.

The CDR3 DNA follows: TGTGCCAGCTCACCAAGTGTAGGGAGTTCACGGGGCTACACCTTC. It specifies CASSPSVGSSRGYTF. V usage is TRBV18 and J usage is TRBJ1-2; unclear D gene. The V gene lost 2 bases and the J gene lost 8 bases, with 18 bases spanning the gap. This CDR3 region has 15 residues. The germline CDR1 and CDR2 sequences are KGHSH and LQKENI.

This clone was detected once. V usage is TRBV25-1 and J usage is TRBJ1-1, with D unresolved. The CDR3 covers 16 residues. Trimming shortened V by 0 bases and J by 7 bases, and 18 bases separated the two germline ends. CDR1 is MGHDK, CDR2 SYGVNS, per germline. In nucleotides, the CDR3 is TGTGCCAGCAGTGAATACGTCCCGGGGATCCAAATTGAAGCTTTCTTT. Protein product: CASSEYVPGIQIEAFF.

The V gene is TRBV5-1, the J gene TRBJ2-2, with 10 bases fitting TRBD2. CDR3 length: 16 amino acids. J gave up 9 bases and V 3 bases, and 11 bases lay outside the gene matches. Germline V gene lookup returns CDR1 SGHRS and CDR2 YFSETQ. The CDR3, as DNA: TGCGCCAGCAGCTCAAGGACTAGCGGCGTTCTATGGGAGCTGTTTTTT. Residues: CASSSRTSGVLWELFF.

J is TRBJ2-5 and V is TRBV5-5; D may be TRBD2 (6 bases). The germline gives CDR1 SGHKS, CDR2 YYEKEE (reference sequence). The CDR3 consists of 14 residues. Deletions cut 4 bases from V and 1 base from J, with 11 bases between. DNA for the CDR3: TGTGCCAGCAGCCGTGCGGGGCCCCAAGAGACCCAGTACTTC. It translates to CASSRAGPQETQYF. Together with reference TRBV5-5 and TRBJ2-5, the CDR3 gives the full variable domain: DAGVTQSPTHLIKTRGQQVTLRCSPISGHKSVSWYQQVLGQGPQFIFQYYEKEERGRGNFPDRFSARQFPNYSSELNVNALLLGDSALYLCASSRAGPQETQYFGPGTRLLVL.